The 5 T cell receptor beta chains presented below share a single source sample, sequenced in a study of tissue T cells after allogeneic stem cell transplantation. Measured with immunoSEQ multiplex PCR; TCRdb has only the in-frame clones, and not every one. The table includes approximately 45,000 clones, around 66% detected once. Sequencing was carried out using sorted cells pooled from one or two spleens. The receptors stem from a pool of C57BL/6 mice in good health.

This clone was detected only once. Gene names are mouse gene names. The DNA ends 1 residue before the CDR3 does, and the rest of the CDR3 is filled in from the germline J gene. Other DNA sequences within the sample encode an identical CDR3. The gene calls are TRBV20 and TRBJ2-5; 10 positions match TRBD2. Germline assignment: CDR1 GFQATS and CDR2 STVNSAI. CDR3 length equals 14 residues. V lost 0 bases to trimming and J lost 4 bases; unmatched junction nucleotides: 1. Here the CDR3 reads CGARDWGGEDTQYF. CDR3 DNA (partial): TGTGGTGCTAGGGACTGGGGGGGCGAAGACACCCAGTAC.

In regard to this clone: The gene names given are mouse names. The read falls 1 residue short of the CDR3 end, and the missing part is taken from the germline J gene. The chain employs TRBV5 and TRBJ2-2, with a weak D call TRBD1 (5 bases). Germline loops: CDR1 LGHNA, CDR2 YNLKQL (reference sequence). The CDR3 loop spans 15 amino acids. The V gene lost 1 base and the J gene lost 2 bases, with 8 bases spanning the gap. The DNA read from the CDR3 is TGTGCCAGCAGCCAAGCTGGACATAACACCGGGCAGCTCTAC. Translated, it gives CASSQAGHNTGQLY. The whole CDR3 is CASSQAGHNTGQLYF.

This clone was detected a few times. Mouse names are used for the genes. The sequenced fragment ends 1 residue before the CDR3 boundary, so the rest is inferred from the germline J gene. The J gene is TRBJ1-4, the V gene TRBV3; D gene uncertain. Germline CDR1 reads SNHLY; CDR2 reads FYNGKV (reference sequence). This CDR3 contains 14 residues. The V and J ends lost 1 base and 0 bases respectively, with 3 bases between them. The CDR3: CASSLDLSNERLFF. The sequenced part of the CDR3 DNA is TGTGCCAGCAGCTTAGATCTTTCCAACGAAAGATTATTT.

This clone was counted only a few times. Any gene name here is a mouse gene name. With the read ending 1 residue before the CDR3 end, the germline J gene is used to fill in that end. This rearrangement joins TRBV19 to TRBJ1-3; D is undetermined. Trimming removed 4 bases at V and 0 bases at J, with 11 bases between. The CDR3 spans 15 residues. The germline V gene encodes CDR1 FNHDT and CDR2 SITEND (reference sequence). CDR3 bases read: TGTGCCAGCAGTCCGACGTGGAATTCTGGAAATACGCTCTAT. Amino acid sequence: CASSPTWNSGNTLY. The complete CDR3 reads CASSPTWNSGNTLYF.

Concerning this clone itself: The genes are named according to mouse. The read ends 1 residue early relative to the CDR3; the germline J gene fills the gap. The chain carries TRBV4 and TRBJ1-3, with D perhaps TRBD1 (6 bases). V was shortened by 4 bases and J by 3 bases, with 10 bases between the two germline ends. CDR1 and CDR2 from the germline V gene are LGHDT and YNNKQL (reference sequence). The length of the CDR3 is 14 residues. Partial CDR3 DNA: TGTGCCAGCAGCTCCCACAGGGTTGGAAATACGCTCTAT. It codes for CASSSHRVGNTLY. In full, the CDR3 is CASSSHRVGNTLYF.